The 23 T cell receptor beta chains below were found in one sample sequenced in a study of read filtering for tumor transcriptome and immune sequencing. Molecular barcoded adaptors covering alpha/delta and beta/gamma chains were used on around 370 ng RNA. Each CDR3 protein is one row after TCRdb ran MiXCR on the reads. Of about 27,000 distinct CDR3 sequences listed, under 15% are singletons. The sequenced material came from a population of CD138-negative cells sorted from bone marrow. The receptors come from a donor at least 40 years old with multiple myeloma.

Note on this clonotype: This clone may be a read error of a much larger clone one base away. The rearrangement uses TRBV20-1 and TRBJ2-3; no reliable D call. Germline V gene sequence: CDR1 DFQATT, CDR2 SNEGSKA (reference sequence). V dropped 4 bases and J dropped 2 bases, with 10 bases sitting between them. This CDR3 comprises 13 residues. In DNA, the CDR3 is TGCAGTGCTAAGACAATTAACACAGATACGCAGTATTTT. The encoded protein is CSAKTINTDTQYF.

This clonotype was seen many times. The CDR3 bases are TGCAGTGCTAGAGGAGAGTACCAAGAGACCCAGTACTTC. The encoded protein is CSARGEYQETQYF. The chain employs TRBV20-1 and TRBJ2-5, with D unresolved. The germline gives CDR1 DFQATT, CDR2 SNEGSKA (reference sequence). Trimming left V 1 base short and J 0 bases short, with 6 bases between. This CDR3 has 13 residues.

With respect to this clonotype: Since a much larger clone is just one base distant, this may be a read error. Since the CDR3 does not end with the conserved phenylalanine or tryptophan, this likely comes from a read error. CDR3 sequence reads: CASSQDLRNQPQHL. The CDR3 bases are TGTGCCAGCAGCCAAGACTTGCGGAACCAGCCCCAGCATCTT. J is TRBJ1-5 and V is TRBV4-2; no clear D gene. CDR1 is LGHNA, CDR2 YNFKEQ, per germline. Trimming stripped 0 bases from V and 7 bases from J, with 10 bases between. This CDR3 has 14 amino acids.

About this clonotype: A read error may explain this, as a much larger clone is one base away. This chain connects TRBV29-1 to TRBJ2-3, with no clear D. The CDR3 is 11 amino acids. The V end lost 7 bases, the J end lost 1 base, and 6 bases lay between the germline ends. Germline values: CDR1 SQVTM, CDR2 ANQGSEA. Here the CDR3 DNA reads TGCAGCGAAGTGTGCACAGATACGCAGTATTTT. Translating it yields CSEVCTDTQYF.

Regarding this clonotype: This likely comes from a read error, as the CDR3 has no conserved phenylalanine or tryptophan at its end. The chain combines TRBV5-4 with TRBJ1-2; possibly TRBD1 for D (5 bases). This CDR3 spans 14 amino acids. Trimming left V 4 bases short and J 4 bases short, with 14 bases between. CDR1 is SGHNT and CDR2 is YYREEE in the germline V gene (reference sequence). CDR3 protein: CASSLQMGGYGYTL. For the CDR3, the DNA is TGTGCCAGCAGCCTTCAGATGGGGGGCTATGGCTACACCCTC.

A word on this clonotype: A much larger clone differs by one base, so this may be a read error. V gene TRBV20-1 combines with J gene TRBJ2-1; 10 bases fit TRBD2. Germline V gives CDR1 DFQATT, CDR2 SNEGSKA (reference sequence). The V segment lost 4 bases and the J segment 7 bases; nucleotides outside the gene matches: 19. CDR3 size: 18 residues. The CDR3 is CSAIGRLAGEIIKNEQFF. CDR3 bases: TGCAGTGCTATCGGGCGGCTAGCGGGAGAGATAATAAAAAATGAGCAGTTCTTC.

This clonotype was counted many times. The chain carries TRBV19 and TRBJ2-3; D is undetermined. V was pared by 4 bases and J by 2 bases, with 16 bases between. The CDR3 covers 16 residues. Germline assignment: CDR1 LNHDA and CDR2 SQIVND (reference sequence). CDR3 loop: CASSTPGFQATDTQYF. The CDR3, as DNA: TGTGCCAGTAGTACCCCGGGCTTTCAGGCCACAGATACGCAGTATTTT. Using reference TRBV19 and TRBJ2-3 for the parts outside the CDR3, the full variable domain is DGGITQSPKYLFRKEGQNVTLSCEQNLNHDAMYWYRQDPGQGLRLIYYSQIVNDFQKGDIAEGYSVSREKKESFPLTVTSAQKNPTAFYLCASSTPGFQATDTQYFGPGTRLTVL.

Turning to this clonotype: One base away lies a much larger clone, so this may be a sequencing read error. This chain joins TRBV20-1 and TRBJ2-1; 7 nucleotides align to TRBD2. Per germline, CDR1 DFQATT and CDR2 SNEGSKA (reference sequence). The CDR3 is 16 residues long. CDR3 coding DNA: TGCCGTGCTAAGATAGCCGGGGGGACTATCCAAAATGAGCAGTTCTTC. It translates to CRAKIAGGTIQNEQFF.

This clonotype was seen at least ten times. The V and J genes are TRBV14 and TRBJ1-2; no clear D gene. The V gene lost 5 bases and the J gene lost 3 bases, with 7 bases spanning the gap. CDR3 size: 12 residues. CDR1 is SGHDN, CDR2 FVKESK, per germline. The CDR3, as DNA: TGTGCCAGCAGCTCGACTCACTATGGCTACACCTTC. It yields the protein CASSSTHYGYTF.

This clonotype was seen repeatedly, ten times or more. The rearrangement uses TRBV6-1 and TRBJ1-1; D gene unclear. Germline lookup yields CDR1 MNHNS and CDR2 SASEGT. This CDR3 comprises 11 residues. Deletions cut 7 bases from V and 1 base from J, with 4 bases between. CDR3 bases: TGTGCCAGCAACCGGAACACTGAAGCTTTCTTT. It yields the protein CASNRNTEAFF.

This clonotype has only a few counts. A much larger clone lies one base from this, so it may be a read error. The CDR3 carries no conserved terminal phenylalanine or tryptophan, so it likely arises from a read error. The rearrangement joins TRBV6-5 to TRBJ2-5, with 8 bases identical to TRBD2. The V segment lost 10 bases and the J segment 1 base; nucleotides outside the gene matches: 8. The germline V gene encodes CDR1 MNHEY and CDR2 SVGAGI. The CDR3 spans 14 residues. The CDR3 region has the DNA TGTGCCACTGAACTAGCGGACGTCCAAGAGACCCAGTACCTC. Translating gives CATELADVQETQYL.

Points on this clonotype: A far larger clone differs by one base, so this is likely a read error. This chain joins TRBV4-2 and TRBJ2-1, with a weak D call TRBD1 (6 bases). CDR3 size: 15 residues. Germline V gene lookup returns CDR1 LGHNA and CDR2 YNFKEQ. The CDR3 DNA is TGTGCCAGCAGCTTGTCAGGGGTCACCTACAATGAGCAGCTCTTC. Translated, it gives CASSLSGVTYNEQLF.

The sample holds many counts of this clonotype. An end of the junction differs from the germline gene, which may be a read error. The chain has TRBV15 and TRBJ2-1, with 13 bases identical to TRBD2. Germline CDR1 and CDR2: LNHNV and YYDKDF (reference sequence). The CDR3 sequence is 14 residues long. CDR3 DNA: TGTGCCACCGGCAGACTAGCGGGAGGCCATGAGCAGTTCTTC. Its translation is CATGRLAGGHEQFF.

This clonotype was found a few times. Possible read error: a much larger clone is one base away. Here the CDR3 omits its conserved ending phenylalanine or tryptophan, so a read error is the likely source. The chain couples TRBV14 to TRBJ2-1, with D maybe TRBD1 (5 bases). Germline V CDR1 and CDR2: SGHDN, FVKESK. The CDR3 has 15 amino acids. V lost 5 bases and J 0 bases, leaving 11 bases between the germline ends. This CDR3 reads CASSVHRLSYNEQFS. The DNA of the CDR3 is TGTGCCAGCAGCGTTCACAGGCTCTCCTACAATGAGCAGTTCTCC.

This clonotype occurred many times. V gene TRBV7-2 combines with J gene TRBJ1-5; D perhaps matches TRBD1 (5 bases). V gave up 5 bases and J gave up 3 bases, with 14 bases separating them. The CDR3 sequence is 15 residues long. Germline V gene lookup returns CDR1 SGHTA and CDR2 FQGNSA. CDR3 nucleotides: TGTGCCAGCAGCCTCGAAGTCGGGGCCAATCAGCCCCAGCATTTT. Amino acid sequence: CASSLEVGANQPQHF.

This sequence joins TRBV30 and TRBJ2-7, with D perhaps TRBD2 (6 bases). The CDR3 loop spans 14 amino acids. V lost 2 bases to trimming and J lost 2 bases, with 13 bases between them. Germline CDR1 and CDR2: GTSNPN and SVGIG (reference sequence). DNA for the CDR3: TGTGCCTGGAGTCCCTGGGAGGTGGCCTACGAGCAGTACTTC. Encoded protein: CAWSPWEVAYEQYF.

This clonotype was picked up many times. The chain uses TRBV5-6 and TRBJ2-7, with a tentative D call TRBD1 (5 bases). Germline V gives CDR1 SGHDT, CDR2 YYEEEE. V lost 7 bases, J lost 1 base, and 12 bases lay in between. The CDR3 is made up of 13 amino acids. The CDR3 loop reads CASGRQGSYEQYF. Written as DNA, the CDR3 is TGTGCCAGCGGGCGGCAGGGATCCTACGAGCAGTACTTC.

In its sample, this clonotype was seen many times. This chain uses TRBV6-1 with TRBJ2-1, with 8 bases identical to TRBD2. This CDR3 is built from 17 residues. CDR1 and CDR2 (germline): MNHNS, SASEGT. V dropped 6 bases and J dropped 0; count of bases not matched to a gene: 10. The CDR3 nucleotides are TGTGCCAGCAGCATTGGGAGGAGCGGGAGCTCCTACAATGAGCAGTTCTTC. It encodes CASSIGRSGSSYNEQFF.

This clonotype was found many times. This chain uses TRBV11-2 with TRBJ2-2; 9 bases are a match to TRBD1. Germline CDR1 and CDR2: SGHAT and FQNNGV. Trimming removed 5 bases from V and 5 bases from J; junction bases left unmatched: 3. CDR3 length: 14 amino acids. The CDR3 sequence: CASSKGQGTGELFF. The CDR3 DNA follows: TGTGCCAGCAGCAAGGGACAGGGAACCGGGGAGCTGTTTTTT.

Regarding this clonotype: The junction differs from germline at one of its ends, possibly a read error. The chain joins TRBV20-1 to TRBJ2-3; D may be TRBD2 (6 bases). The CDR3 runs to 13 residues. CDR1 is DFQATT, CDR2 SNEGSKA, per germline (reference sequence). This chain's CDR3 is CSARETSTDTRYF. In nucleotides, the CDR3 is TGCAGTGCTAGAGAAACTAGCACAGATACGCGGTATTTT.

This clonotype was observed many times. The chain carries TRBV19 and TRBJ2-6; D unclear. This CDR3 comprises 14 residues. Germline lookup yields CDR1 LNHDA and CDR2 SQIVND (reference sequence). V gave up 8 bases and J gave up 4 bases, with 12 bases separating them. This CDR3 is CASLNLLGANVLTF. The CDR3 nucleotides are TGTGCCAGTCTAAATCTTTTAGGGGCCAACGTCCTGACTTTC.

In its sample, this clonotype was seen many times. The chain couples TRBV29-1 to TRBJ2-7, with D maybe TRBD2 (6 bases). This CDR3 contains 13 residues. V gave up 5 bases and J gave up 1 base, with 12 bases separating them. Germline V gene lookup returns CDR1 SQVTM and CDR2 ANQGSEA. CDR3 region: CSVQVGGSYEQYF. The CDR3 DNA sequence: TGCAGCGTTCAGGTCGGGGGATCCTACGAGCAGTACTTC.

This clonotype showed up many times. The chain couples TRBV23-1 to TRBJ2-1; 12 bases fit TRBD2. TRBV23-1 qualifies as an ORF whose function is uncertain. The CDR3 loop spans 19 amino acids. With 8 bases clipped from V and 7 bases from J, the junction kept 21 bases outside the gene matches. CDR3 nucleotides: TGCGCCAGCGCAGTCGTCCCACAGAGACTAGCGGGAGTTGAGAATGAGCAGTTCTTC. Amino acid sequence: CASAVVPQRLAGVENEQFF.